This is a list of T cell receptor beta chains from one sample in a study of pediatric ulcerative colitis. Clones were sequenced by immunoSEQ multiplex PCR, and TCRdb holds only the in-frame ones, with some missing. The sample carries about 64,000 clones, more than 60% recorded once. Sequencing input: blood. The source of these receptors is a boy between 10 and 17 years old with moderate ulcerative colitis. The CDR3 runs from the conserved cysteine through the conserved F or W. Fields, in order: J gene, D gene, V gene, CDR3 protein. D genes are given only for firm matches.

j_gene: TRBJ1-4
d_gene: TRBD1
v_gene: TRBV9
CDR3aa: CASSVGAGGYNEKLFF

j_gene: TRBJ1-1
d_gene: .
v_gene: TRBV27
CDR3aa: CASSLEGGNTEAFF

j_gene: TRBJ2-1
d_gene: .
v_gene: TRBV19
CDR3aa: CASRKRGSVYNEQFF

j_gene: TRBJ2-5
d_gene: .
v_gene: TRBV18
CDR3aa: CASSPLSQQETQYF

j_gene: TRBJ2-7
d_gene: .
v_gene: TRBV30
CDR3aa: CAWNGGMGYEQYF

j_gene: TRBJ2-3
d_gene: TRBD2
v_gene: TRBV30
CDR3aa: CAWSGLAGGHRDTQYF

j_gene: TRBJ2-5
d_gene: TRBD2
v_gene: TRBV28
CDR3aa: CASRPMDGRALETQYF

j_gene: TRBJ2-1
d_gene: .
v_gene: TRBV5-4
CDR3aa: CASSLDRAQFF

j_gene: TRBJ2-5
d_gene: .
v_gene: TRBV9
CDR3aa: CASSLTAGGGPETQYF

j_gene: TRBJ2-1
d_gene: .
v_gene: TRBV27
CDR3aa: CASRPAGRLNEQFF

j_gene: TRBJ2-3
d_gene: .
v_gene: TRBV7-9
CDR3aa: CASSLDILDTDTQYF

j_gene: TRBJ2-7
d_gene: TRBD1
v_gene: TRBV7-2
CDR3aa: CASSLDRGRIYEQYF

j_gene: TRBJ2-2
d_gene: .
v_gene: TRBV5-5
CDR3aa: CASTFEVHKYTGELFF

j_gene: TRBJ1-3
d_gene: TRBD1
v_gene: TRBV6-5
CDR3aa: CASRVRGPGNTIYF

j_gene: TRBJ2-1
d_gene: .
v_gene: TRBV7-6
CDR3aa: CASSYSDEQFF

j_gene: TRBJ2-7
d_gene: TRBD2
v_gene: TRBV5-1
CDR3aa: CASSLKASGYYEQYF

j_gene: TRBJ2-1
d_gene: TRBD1
v_gene: TRBV6-1
CDR3aa: CASSVGTGPRGEEFF

j_gene: TRBJ2-7
d_gene: .
v_gene: TRBV11-2
CDR3aa: CASSPLAGSYEQYF

j_gene: TRBJ2-3
d_gene: .
v_gene: TRBV13
CDR3aa: CASSLAGTSTDTQYF

j_gene: TRBJ1-2
d_gene: .
v_gene: TRBV19
CDR3aa: CASWPGSHYGYTF

j_gene: TRBJ1-3
d_gene: .
v_gene: TRBV29-1
CDR3aa: CSGVQGMSSGNTIYF

j_gene: TRBJ1-3
d_gene: .
v_gene: TRBV6-1
CDR3aa: CASSEAGISGNTIYF

j_gene: TRBJ1-1
d_gene: .
v_gene: TRBV18
CDR3aa: CASSLKDGDEAFF

j_gene: TRBJ1-6
d_gene: .
v_gene: TRBV7-8
CDR3aa: CASSLASGSYNSPLHF

j_gene: TRBJ1-2
d_gene: .
v_gene: TRBV5-5
CDR3aa: CASSRDLAYTF

j_gene: TRBJ1-3
d_gene: .
v_gene: TRBV25-1
CDR3aa: CASRLGNTIYF

j_gene: TRBJ2-5
d_gene: TRBD2
v_gene: TRBV5-6
CDR3aa: CASSYLAGEETQYF

j_gene: TRBJ1-1
d_gene: .
v_gene: TRBV7-2
CDR3aa: CASRLSGQNTEAFF

j_gene: TRBJ2-1
d_gene: .
v_gene: TRBV6-1
CDR3aa: CASEKARAHNEQFF

j_gene: TRBJ1-3
d_gene: .
v_gene: TRBV25-1
CDR3aa: CASSETTDRGSGNTIYF

j_gene: TRBJ1-2
d_gene: .
v_gene: TRBV5-6
CDR3aa: CASSLKGDYGYTF

j_gene: TRBJ2-7
d_gene: .
v_gene: TRBV2
CDR3aa: CASSEEGYWDEQYF

j_gene: TRBJ2-1
d_gene: .
v_gene: TRBV9
CDR3aa: CASSPREQSNEQFF

j_gene: TRBJ2-7
d_gene: .
v_gene: TRBV7-8
CDR3aa: CASSLDYEQYF

j_gene: TRBJ1-4
d_gene: .
v_gene: TRBV12-5
CDR3aa: CASGSRTDNEKLFF

j_gene: TRBJ2-2
d_gene: TRBD1
v_gene: TRBV6-5
CDR3aa: CASSAEGARLFF

j_gene: TRBJ2-1
d_gene: .
v_gene: TRBV30
CDR3aa: CAWSVLSGKGEQFF

j_gene: TRBJ1-2
d_gene: .
v_gene: TRBV6-5
CDR3aa: CASSYRAGYGYTF

j_gene: TRBJ2-7
d_gene: TRBD2
v_gene: TRBV6-5
CDR3aa: CASSYSRGRADNEQYF